This TCR beta chain came from a study of shared clonotypes between healthy human individuals. The table came from immunoSEQ multiplex PCR; TCRdb's copy has only in-frame clones and leaves some out. The sample records about 710,000 clones, 55% to 85% being singletons. Per germline, CDR1 MGHDK and CDR2 SYGVNS. This CDR3 region has 12 residues. V was clipped by 3 bases and J by 9 bases; unmatched bases: 3. The chain joins TRBV25-1 to TRBJ2-3, with TRBD1 matching 7 bases. The source of this sequence is a woman aged 25 to 39 in good health. The sequenced sample consisted of memory CD4+ T cells sorted from blood. The subset is: CD45RA-negative fraction. The CDR3 loop is CASSDGRGTQYF. The CDR3 region has the DNA TGTGCCAGCAGTGACGGCAGGGGGACGCAGTATTTT.